This TCR beta chain was captured in a study of blood T cells in healthy people across ages. CDR1 MNHNY and CDR2 SVGAGI come from the germline V gene (reference sequence). The CDR3 has 14 amino acids. Germline trimming cut 6 bases from V and 8 bases from J; bases unmatched to any gene: 6. The draw of peripheral blood yielded ten milliliters from each donor. Together with a sample-barcoded 5' primer, a J-beta primer mix was included in a second PCR lasting about 7 to 12 cycles. Each CDR3 protein gets one entry after TCRdb re-called the 5' RACE reads with MiXCR. The data show about 1,800,000 distinct CDR3 sequences, 28% seen once.

The receptor was isolated from a woman aged 25 to 45 in good health. The gene calls are TRBV6-6 and TRBJ2-1, with 11 bases aligning to TRBD1. The sample comprised blood. The CDR3 is CASRPPGQGDEQFF. The CDR3, as DNA: TGTGCCAGCAGACCCCCGGGACAGGGGGATGAGCAGTTCTTC.